This T cell receptor (beta chain) was recorded in a study of T cell clones after liver transplantation (dated by TCRdb to the late 2010s). Background on the whole study: The samples were obtained from ITN030ST, a randomized trial that attempted immunosuppression withdrawal within 2 years after liver transplantation. Donor-reactive T cell clones were identified by TCRbeta sequencing after a pre-transplant mixed lymphocyte reaction and then tracked in post-transplant blood. As an antigen-independent comparator for donor-reactive sequences, third party-reactive TCRbeta sequences were also identified from pre-transplant MLRs. Of the eight recipients, a few were HCV-positive, while the remaining recipients had been transplanted for non-autoimmune, non-viral indications. No induction therapy was given to the subjects, and standard immunosuppression was administered until randomization at 12-24 months post-transplant. Tolerance meant complete immunosuppression withdrawal for at least one year without liver enzymes rising beyond twice the upper limit of normal. Blood samples were collected pre-transplant, then pre-randomization ahead of withdrawal, and finally post-randomization once withdrawal had either been completed or failed. Of the 8 liver transplant recipients making up the studied cohort, 3 were classified as tolerant and 5 as non-tolerant. Overall results and qualifications from the work: After accounting for repertoire turnover, donor-reactive detection was significantly reduced in 7 of 8 subjects for CD4 and 8 of 8 for CD8. The conclusions were preliminary, being limited by small, heterogeneous patient numbers and by non-standardized post-transplant time points. In most of the 8 subjects, regardless of tolerance or HCV status, circulating donor-reactive CD4 TCRbeta sequences dropped significantly post-transplant. Since no allograft tissue specimens were available, donor-reactive T cells may have migrated into the graft instead of being deleted. The decline in donor-reactive sequences exceeded the decline in third party-reactive sequences, suggesting partial antigen-specific deletion that was unrelated to withdrawal success. In a couple of subjects, low numbers of available donor cells limited the measurable donor-reactive repertoire.

Unstimulated PBMCs, after thawing, were stained for CD3, CD4 and CD8 and then FACS-sorted into CD3+CD4+ and CD3+CD8+ populations. Randomization to immunosuppression withdrawal applied to every one of the 8 studied subjects. The Qiagen DNeasy Blood and Tissue Kit was used for isolation of genomic DNA. Between the V and J ends, shortened by 2 bases and 1 base respectively, the junction contains 7 bases. For CDR1 and CDR2, the germline V gene lists SGDLS and YYNGEE. The CDR3 contains 14 residues, cysteine and phenylalanine counted. Only the CDR3 DNA is retained, 42 bases long and in frame from the first base. In the case of this clone: The antigen it binds to is not known. Base quality data are lacking; no much larger clone is found one base away.

High-throughput TCRbeta CDR3 sequencing of frozen genomic DNA was performed by immunoSEQ, with PCR amplification, mapping, bias correction and internal controls included. The published analysis was carried out like this. Productive rearrangements were retained, and unique TCRbeta sequences were defined by the CDR3 nucleotide sequence together with the V and J gene. For classification of a sequence as donor-reactive, at least 5-fold expansion in CFSE-low cells relative to unstimulated pre-transplant cells and a frequency of at least 0.01% were required. To ensure at least 90% detection power, minimum frequency thresholds were set for each subject based on that subject's lowest-template unstimulated sample. Jensen-Shannon divergence between the top 1000 TCRbeta sequences after and before transplant was used to measure repertoire turnover. Changes in detection of donor-reactive sequences were assessed with two-sided Fisher's exact tests. The immuneACCESS repertoire file appears here via TCRdb, limited to in-frame rearrangements. These files lack a portion of the clones; in checked studies, under half of the deficit traces to unresolved V genes, and the cause of the others is not known. That table furnishes V, J and clone size, whereas the DNA furnished D and trimming. A total of tens of thousands of clones appear in this sample, around 83% of them only once. 2% to 3% of the sample is taken by the ten largest.

The sample was CD4+ T cells from blood, taken 24 months after liver transplant. The chain joins TRBV9 to TRBJ1-5; matching of 5 bases hints at TRBD1 as the D gene. The source of this sequence is a human patient who received a liver transplant. Following transplantation, part of the T cell population may be supplied by the graft donor rather than the patient. The CDR3 protein: CASSVKGSNQPQHF. The bases read TGTGCCAGCAGCGTCAAGGGGAGCAATCAGCCCCAGCATTTT.